This entry lists 28 T cell receptor beta chains sequenced from one sample in a study of blood T cells in healthy people across ages. The second PCR ran about 6 to 11 cycles with a sample-barcoded 5' primer and J-beta primers. TCRdb re-called the 5' RACE reads with MiXCR, one entry per CDR3 protein. The sample lists 800,000 to 1,000,000 distinct CDR3 sequences, about 48% occurring once. Sequenced sample: blood. The receptors were gathered from a man aged 30-40 years in good health.

The V call is TRBV5-6, the J call TRBJ2-6; D is possibly TRBD2 (5 bases). The CDR3 extends over 17 amino acids. Germline CDR1 is SGHDT and CDR2 is YYEEEE. V was shortened by 4 bases and J by 0 bases, with 14 bases between the two germline ends. The CDR3 spells CASSPPGGASGANVLTF. DNA of the CDR3: TGTGCCAGCAGCCCCCCTGGAGGTGCCTCTGGGGCCAACGTCCTGACTTTC.

The chain couples TRBV5-1 to TRBJ1-1; 8 bases are shared with TRBD1. The CDR3 totals 16 residues. Germline lookup yields CDR1 SGHRS and CDR2 YFSETQ. The trim removed 0 bases at V and 4 bases at J, leaving 8 bases unmatched. This CDR3 is CASSLVQGGPGTEAFF. Here the CDR3 DNA reads TGCGCCAGCAGCTTGGTACAGGGGGGTCCGGGCACTGAAGCTTTCTTT. Variable domain in full (rest from reference TRBV5-1 and TRBJ1-1): KAGVTQTPRYLIKTRGQQVTLSCSPISGHRSVSWYQQTPGQGLQFLFEYFSETQRNKGNFPGRFSGRQFSNSRSEMNVSTLELGDSALYLCASSLVQGGPGTEAFFGQGTRLTVV.

This chain uses TRBV7-9 with TRBJ2-3, with D hard to call. The V gene lost 0 bases and the J gene lost 4 bases, with 11 bases spanning the gap. Germline loops: CDR1 SEHNR, CDR2 FQNEAQ (reference sequence). The CDR3 spans 15 residues. The CDR3 coding sequence is TGTGCCAGCAGCTTAGCGGCTTTTGTTGCAGATACGCAGTATTTT. It codes for CASSLAAFVADTQYF.

The sample holds a few counts of this clonotype. The chain joins TRBV18 to TRBJ2-3; 7 bases are shared with TRBD1. V shed 3 bases, J shed 4 bases, and the junction held 10 bases outside the gene matches. CDR1 KGHSH and CDR2 LQKENI come from the germline V gene. The CDR3 covers 16 residues. In nucleotides, the CDR3 is TGTGCCAGCTCACCCATCTCCGGTAGGGGGCCAGATACGCAGTATTTT. It is translated as CASSPISGRGPDTQYF.

This clonotype was detected only a few times. This rearrangement joins TRBV20-1 to TRBJ1-1; D unresolved. The CDR3 runs 11 residues. Germline assignment: CDR1 DFQATT and CDR2 SNEGSKA (reference sequence). Trimming took off 1 base at V and 8 bases at J, with 8 bases between the two ends. The CDR3 coding sequence is TGCAGTGCTAGAGGCGGCCGGGAAGCTTTCTTT. It encodes CSARGGREAFF.

The chain is built from TRBV4-3 and TRBJ1-2, with 7 bases lining up with TRBD1. CDR1 and CDR2 from the germline V gene are LGHNA and YSLEER. With V trimmed by 3 bases and J by 6 bases, 10 bases remained unmatched. This CDR3 comprises 15 residues. In DNA form, the CDR3 reads TGCGCCAGCAGCCAGGTTTCAGGGGGGTTGGATGGCTACACCTTC. This encodes CASSQVSGGLDGYTF.

The chain joins TRBV27 to TRBJ2-1; 7 positions agree with TRBD1. Germline loops: CDR1 MNHEY, CDR2 SMNVEV (reference sequence). This CDR3 contains 14 residues. The V and J ends lost 7 bases and 8 bases, in that order; junction bases with no gene match: 11. CDR3: CASKGQRGGDEQFF. CDR3 nucleotide sequence: TGTGCCAGCAAGGGACAGCGCGGTGGGGATGAGCAGTTCTTC.

This clonotype was counted a few times. The genes are TRBV19 and TRBJ1-5, with TRBD1 matching 7 bases. V lost 6 bases, J lost 9 bases, and 8 bases stayed unmatched. CDR1 LNHDA and CDR2 SQIVND come from the germline V gene (reference sequence). The CDR3 runs 13 residues. The CDR3 is CASRQQGQRPQHF. In DNA form, the CDR3 reads TGTGCCAGTAGACAACAGGGGCAGAGGCCCCAGCATTTT.

This clonotype was found a few times. The chain recombines TRBV29-1 with TRBJ2-1; 7 nucleotides align to TRBD1. From germline, CDR1 is SQVTM and CDR2 ANQGSEA. The CDR3 length is 14 residues. The J segment lost 9 bases and the V segment lost 4 bases, leaving 12 bases of the junction unmatched. The chain's CDR3 is CSVAEGGSRREQFF. CDR3 DNA sequence: TGCAGCGTTGCTGAAGGGGGCTCTAGACGTGAGCAGTTCTTC.

The gene calls are TRBV5-1 and TRBJ2-5; tentative D call: TRBD2 (5 bases). V was cut by 4 bases and J by 6 bases, with 25 bases left in between. CDR3 size: 17 residues. Germline CDR1 SGHRS, CDR2 YFSETQ. CDR3 coding DNA: TGCGCCAGCAGCGTTTCCGGACTGTCCCAGATATCCCAGACCCAGTACTTC. Its protein is CASSVSGLSQISQTQYF.

The chain links TRBV12-3 or TRBV12-4 to TRBJ2-7; TRBD1 matches at 9 bases. V lost 6 bases to trimming and J lost 3 bases; unmatched junction nucleotides: 6. The CDR3 loop spans 14 amino acids. The CDR3, as DNA: TGTGCCAGCAGGAGGGACAGGGATGTCTACGAGCAGTACTTC. The encoded protein is CASRRDRDVYEQYF.

V is TRBV25-1 and J is TRBJ1-6; the D is unclear. Per the germline V gene, CDR1 is MGHDK and CDR2 is SYGVNS. V was pared by 6 bases and J by 7 bases, with 16 bases between. The CDR3 contains 15 residues. CDR3 nucleotides: TGTGCCAGCAGGAAAGATAACGCCAGGAATTCACCCCTCCACTTT. Protein sequence: CASRKDNARNSPLHF.

V usage is TRBV7-2 and J usage is TRBJ2-4, with D unresolved. Germline V gene sequence: CDR1 SGHTA, CDR2 FQGNSA. The CDR3 runs to 14 residues. Deletions cut 1 base from V and 12 bases from J, with 16 bases between. This CDR3 is CASSLDRRPKDQYF. CDR3 nucleotides: TGTGCCAGCAGCTTAGACCGGCGGCCAAAGGATCAGTACTTC. The full variable domain, with the rest looked up from reference TRBV7-2 and TRBJ2-4, is GAGVSQSPSNKVTEKGKDVELRCDPISGHTALYWYRQSLGQGLEFLIYFQGNSAPDKSGLPSDRFSAERTGGSVSTLTIQRTQQEDSAVYLCASSLDRRPKDQYFGAGTRLSVL.

The chain couples TRBV6-2 or TRBV6-3 to TRBJ2-1; D tentatively reads TRBD1 or TRBD2 (5 bases each). Trimming left V 0 bases short and J 13 bases short, with 19 bases between. The CDR3 consists of 15 residues. Germline lookup yields CDR1 MNHEY and CDR2 SVGEGT. CDR3 in DNA: TGTGCCAGCAGTTACTCGAGGGGTCTGGGGGTGGAACAGTTCTTC. This sequence encodes CASSYSRGLGVEQFF.

This clonotype was picked up a small number of times. The rearrangement links TRBV20-1 to TRBJ2-7, with 8 bases that match TRBD1. Germline CDR1 DFQATT, CDR2 SNEGSKA (reference sequence). Germline trimming cut 1 base from V and 6 bases from J; bases unmatched to any gene: 5. The CDR3 totals 13 residues. Here the CDR3 DNA reads TGCAGTGCTAGAGGGGACAGGATTTTCGAGCAGTACTTC. Its protein is CSARGDRIFEQYF.

A note on this clonotype: Sequence at one end of the junction differs from germline and may be a read error. The chain combines TRBV7-2 with TRBJ1-2; maybe TRBD1 (6 bases). CDR3 length equals 17 residues. Germline V gene sequence: CDR1 SGHTA, CDR2 FQGNSA. The CDR3 spells CASSLGPAGQTNYGYTF. The CDR3 bases are TGTGCCAGCAGCTTAGGACCGGCAGGACAGACTAACTATGGTTACACCTTC.

The rearrangement links TRBV11-2 to TRBJ2-2, with 8 nucleotides matching TRBD1. CDR1 and CDR2 from the germline V gene are SGHAT and FQNNGV. The V and J ends lost 4 bases and 7 bases, in that order; junction bases with no gene match: 5. This CDR3 comprises 14 residues. In DNA, the CDR3 is TGTGCCAGCAGCTGGACAGGGAAGGTCGGGGAGCTGTTTTTT. It encodes CASSWTGKVGELFF. Complete variable domain (other parts from reference TRBV11-2 and TRBJ2-2): EAGVAQSPRYKIIEKRQSVAFWCNPISGHATLYWYQQILGQGPKLLIQFQNNGVVDDSQLPKDRFSAERLKGVDSTLKIQPAKLEDSAVYLCASSWTGKVGELFFGEGSRLTVL.

A word on this clonotype: Compared with germline, one end of the junction differs, possibly owing to a read error. V and J are TRBV11-2 and TRBJ2-3, with TRBD2 matching over 9 bases. The CDR3 has 18 amino acids. The germline V gene has CDR1 SGHAT and CDR2 FQNNGV. CDR3 bases: TGTACCAGCAGCTTAGAGGAATTAGCGGGGGCGATCGCAGATACGCAGTATTTT. The encoded protein is CTSSLEELAGAIADTQYF.

This clonotype was counted between two and nine times. The chain links TRBV29-1 to TRBJ2-6, with unresolved D. V was shortened by 6 bases and J by 0 bases, with 12 bases between the two germline ends. CDR3 size: 15 residues. Per germline, CDR1 SQVTM and CDR2 ANQGSEA. In DNA form, the CDR3 reads TGCAGCGTCGCGTGGCAGGACTCTGGGGCCAACGTCCTGACTTTC. This translates into CSVAWQDSGANVLTF.

CDR3 residues: CASSFPGPTGGYTF. The CDR3 DNA is TGTGCCAGCAGTTTCCCGGGTCCCACAGGCGGCTACACCTTC. This rearrangement joins TRBV7-9 to TRBJ1-2; D is perhaps TRBD1 (5 bases). Trimming removed 6 bases at V and 8 bases at J, with 19 bases between. The CDR3 has 14 amino acids. The germline V gene has CDR1 SEHNR and CDR2 FQNEAQ (reference sequence).

This chain links TRBV4-2 with TRBJ2-2, with no clear D. CDR1 is LGHNA, CDR2 YNFKEQ, per germline. V lost 2 bases and J lost 4, with 8 bases in between. This CDR3 is built from 14 residues. CDR3 DNA sequence: TGTGCCAGCAGCCAACAAACCATCACCGGGGAGCTGTTTTTT. Translation: CASSQQTITGELFF.

The chain has TRBV10-3 and TRBJ2-5, with D unclear. The DNA end favors TRBJ2-7, so the J call may be wrong. The CDR3 loop spans 14 amino acids. From germline, CDR1 is ENHRY and CDR2 SYGVKD. The CDR3 loop is CAISESKVGYEQYF. CDR3 nucleotides: TGTGCCATCAGTGAGTCCAAGGTGGGGTACGAGCAGTACTTC.

J is TRBJ2-3 and V is TRBV29-1, with no clear D. The V end was cut by 4 bases, the J end by 1 base, with 18 bases between. Germline CDR1 is SQVTM and CDR2 is ANQGSEA. The CDR3 has 16 amino acids. The CDR3 spells CSVGVPCYSRTDTQYF. The CDR3 coding sequence is TGCAGCGTTGGAGTCCCTTGTTATTCCCGCACAGATACGCAGTATTTT.

The chain recombines TRBV20-1 with TRBJ1-2, with D tentatively TRBD1 (6 bases). Germline CDR1 DFQATT, CDR2 SNEGSKA (reference sequence). The V gene lost 2 bases and the J gene lost 0 bases, with 16 bases spanning the gap. The CDR3 is 16 residues long. This chain's CDR3 is CSARMDSGKANYGYTF. As DNA, the CDR3 is TGCAGTGCTAGAATGGACAGTGGAAAAGCTAACTATGGCTACACCTTC.

The V and J genes are TRBV20-1 and TRBJ1-2, with 9 bases aligning to TRBD1. This CDR3 spans 14 amino acids. Losses at the gene ends were 2 bases for V and 8 bases for J; bases not matched to a gene: 9. Germline V gene lookup returns CDR1 DFQATT and CDR2 SNEGSKA (reference sequence). The CDR3 here is CSARRTGVLGGYTF. Written as DNA, the CDR3 is TGCAGTGCTAGACGGACAGGGGTTTTGGGGGGCTACACCTTC.

This clonotype has a count of ten or more. V and J are TRBV7-2 and TRBJ2-7; D gene ambiguous. The CDR3 is made up of 11 amino acids. Deletions cut 6 bases from V and 7 bases from J, with 10 bases between. Per germline, CDR1 SGHTA and CDR2 FQGNSA. The CDR3 is CASSLRREQYF. CDR3 coding DNA: TGTGCCAGCAGTTTAAGACGAGAGCAGTACTTC.

In its sample, this clonotype was seen a few times. This sequence joins TRBV28 and TRBJ2-6, with D unresolved. This CDR3 is 16 amino acids long. Deletions cut 5 bases from V and 0 bases from J, with 11 bases between. Germline CDR1 and CDR2: MDHEN and SYDVKM. CDR3 protein: CASSRDTVSGANVLTF. The DNA for the CDR3 is TGTGCCAGCAGTCGCGATACAGTCTCTGGGGCCAACGTCCTGACTTTC.

The chain combines TRBV6-5 with TRBJ2-7; D perhaps matches TRBD2 (7 bases). The germline CDR1 and CDR2 sequences are MNHEY and SVGAGI. The V end was cut by 3 bases, the J end by 7 bases, with 19 bases between. This CDR3 has 15 residues. The CDR3 region is CASSYVAGAYNEQYF. CDR3 in DNA: TGTGCCAGCAGTTATGTCGCGGGGGCCTACAATGAGCAGTACTTC.